Sequencing of this TCR beta chain was carried out in a study of T cells in Graves' hyperthyroidism and ophthalmopathy. Those patients with uncontrolled infection, other autoimmune disease, pregnancy or lactation were excluded. This clonotype was counted between two and nine times. What it binds is not known. Study conclusions and caveats: Stable hyperthyroidism was separated from ophthalmopathy by a model based on 13 V-J features.

CDR1 and CDR2 (germline): SGHRS, YFSETQ. Trimming removed 4 bases from V and 8 bases from J; junction bases left unmatched: 14. The length of the CDR3 is 17 residues. Amplification targeted TCR beta CDR3 regions from RNA transcripts. A set of HTBI primers served as the primers for a first-round RT-PCR of the TCR CDR3. MiXCR, run by TCRdb on the multiplex PCR reads, gives a single entry per CDR3 protein. The table lists 750,000 to 950,000 distinct CDR3 sequences, approximately 40% of them singletons. Material: blood. The gene calls are TRBV5-1 and TRBJ1-6; 8 bases are a match to TRBD1. This TCR was recovered from a man in his late teens or twenties with Graves' hyperthyroidism. The CDR3, as DNA: TGCGCCAGCAGCCCCTACCAGACAGGGGATAAAGATTCACCCCTCCACTTT. This sequence encodes CASSPYQTGDKDSPLHF.